A selection of T cell receptor beta chains follows, all from one sample in a study of blood T cell repertoires in COVID-19. Generated by immunoSEQ multiplex PCR, the TCRdb table keeps only in-frame clones and is missing some. The table shows 200,000 to 300,000 clones, with approximately 80% occurring only once. The sequencing sample was made of peripheral blood. Receptor source: a man in his thirties or forties who had recovered from COVID-19. Each CDR3 is given with its conserved first and last residue. Each record gives: V gene, CDR3 protein.

v_gene: TRBV3-1/TRBV3-2
CDR3aa: CASSERQGANTEAFF

v_gene: TRBV12-5
CDR3aa: CASGSGGRTDTQYF

v_gene: TRBV7-9
CDR3aa: CASSGQNQPQHF

v_gene: TRBV11-2
CDR3aa: CASTLGATSTDTQYF

v_gene: TRBV28
CDR3aa: CASSFGQGYGANVLTF

v_gene: TRBV19
CDR3aa: CASSKSDSYGYTF

v_gene: TRBV5-6
CDR3aa: CASSQIQGSNEKLFF

v_gene: TRBV2
CDR3aa: CARGQDREGRYEQYF

v_gene: TRBV7-8
CDR3aa: CASSYRRTGPHGYTF

v_gene: TRBV10-3
CDR3aa: CAAQQGVDQPQHF

v_gene: TRBV5-1
CDR3aa: CASSLAPRGRRMNTEAFF

v_gene: TRBV9
CDR3aa: CASSVAGESWELFF

v_gene: TRBV6-5
CDR3aa: CASSYFTSGGADEQFF

v_gene: TRBV12-3/TRBV12-4
CDR3aa: CASSHSVAAQYF

v_gene: TRBV3-1/TRBV3-2
CDR3aa: CASSQGPGQPQHF

v_gene: TRBV7-2
CDR3aa: CASSSFLSGANVLTF

v_gene: TRBV10-3
CDR3aa: CAISESWGGEWTDTQYF

v_gene: TRBV10-3
CDR3aa: CAISEDRGMNEQFF

v_gene: TRBV7-3
CDR3aa: CASQMAGGRTGGEQFF

v_gene: TRBV20-1
CDR3aa: CRVTEYTEAFF

v_gene: TRBV5-4
CDR3aa: CASSLGTGTSPLHF

v_gene: TRBV7-9
CDR3aa: CASSLGRLAVEQFF

v_gene: TRBV10-3
CDR3aa: CAISELGGDYYNEQFF

v_gene: TRBV5-6
CDR3aa: CASSLADGSYGYTF

v_gene: TRBV9
CDR3aa: CASSVGAGGSPLHF

v_gene: TRBV7-9
CDR3aa: CASSLVSGDGYTF

v_gene: TRBV11-2
CDR3aa: CASNVIHWGSEAFF

v_gene: TRBV5-8
CDR3aa: CASSPGGHADTQYF

v_gene: TRBV3-1/TRBV3-2
CDR3aa: CASSRDGRGYNEQFF

v_gene: TRBV6-2/TRBV6-3
CDR3aa: CASSPTANYGYTF

v_gene: TRBV12-3/TRBV12-4
CDR3aa: CASSSGVATEAFF

v_gene: TRBV5-4
CDR3aa: CASSFPGGRDTQYF

v_gene: TRBV10-3
CDR3aa: CAISDDLGGYTF

v_gene: TRBV7-9
CDR3aa: CASSSKGEGTQYF

v_gene: TRBV20-1
CDR3aa: CSASEGAERDEQFF

v_gene: TRBV7-7
CDR3aa: CASSLDPDRYNEQFF

v_gene: TRBV19
CDR3aa: CASSIRGDRNEQFF

v_gene: TRBV7-9
CDR3aa: CASSLGAKPYEQYF

v_gene: TRBV9
CDR3aa: CASSGNRGSGNTIYF

v_gene: TRBV7-2
CDR3aa: CASSLARQGSSPLHF

v_gene: TRBV9
CDR3aa: CASSQGYYNSPLHF

v_gene: TRBV5-1
CDR3aa: CASSQRLDGGPETQYF

v_gene: TRBV10-3
CDR3aa: CAISGDRGQRNSPLHF

v_gene: TRBV2
CDR3aa: CASRGGSEGAETQYF

v_gene: TRBV9
CDR3aa: CASSVGLGAGYGYTF

v_gene: TRBV19
CDR3aa: CATSTGSNEKLFF

v_gene: TRBV12-3/TRBV12-4
CDR3aa: CASTGETRNEQYF

v_gene: TRBV4-1
CDR3aa: CASSQGQYLFF

v_gene: TRBV11-2
CDR3aa: CASREGTGEFETQYF

v_gene: TRBV12-3/TRBV12-4
CDR3aa: CASSPTGVNTIYF

v_gene: TRBV11-1
CDR3aa: CASSLETGRTYTQYF

v_gene: TRBV5-1
CDR3aa: CASSQRTAWDSPLHF

v_gene: TRBV4-1
CDR3aa: CASSQDPGNYGYTF

v_gene: TRBV3-1/TRBV3-2
CDR3aa: CASSQTRGAQGSYEQYF

v_gene: TRBV12-3/TRBV12-4
CDR3aa: CASSSRQGQPHF

v_gene: TRBV11-2
CDR3aa: CASSLEAGGIDEQFF

v_gene: TRBV5-1
CDR3aa: CASSLATSDNEQFF

v_gene: TRBV12-3/TRBV12-4
CDR3aa: CASSLGAGGTQYF